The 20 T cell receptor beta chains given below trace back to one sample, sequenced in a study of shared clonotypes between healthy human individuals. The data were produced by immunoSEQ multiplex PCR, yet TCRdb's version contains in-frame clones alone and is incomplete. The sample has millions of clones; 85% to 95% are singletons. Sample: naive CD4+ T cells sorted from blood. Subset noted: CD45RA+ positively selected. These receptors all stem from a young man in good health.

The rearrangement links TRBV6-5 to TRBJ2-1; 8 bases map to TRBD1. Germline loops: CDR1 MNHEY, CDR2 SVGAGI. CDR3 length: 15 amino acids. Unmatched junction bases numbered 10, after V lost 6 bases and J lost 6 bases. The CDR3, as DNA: TGTGCCAGCAGGGGGCTGGGGACAGGACCCAATGAGCAGTTCTTC. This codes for CASRGLGTGPNEQFF.

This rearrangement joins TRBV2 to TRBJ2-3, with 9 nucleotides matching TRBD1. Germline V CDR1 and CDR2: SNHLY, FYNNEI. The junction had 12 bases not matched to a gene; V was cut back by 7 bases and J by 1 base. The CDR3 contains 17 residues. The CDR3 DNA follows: TGTGCCAGCATCCCCACCCCGGGGGACAGGGGCACAGATACGCAGTATTTT. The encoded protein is CASIPTPGDRGTDTQYF.

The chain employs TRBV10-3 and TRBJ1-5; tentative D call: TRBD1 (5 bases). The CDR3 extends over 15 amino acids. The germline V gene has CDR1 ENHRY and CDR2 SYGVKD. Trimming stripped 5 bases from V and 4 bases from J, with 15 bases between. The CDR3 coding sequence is TGTGCCATCAGTTCTGGCGACAGCCCGAATCAGCCCCAGCATTTT. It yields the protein CAISSGDSPNQPQHF.

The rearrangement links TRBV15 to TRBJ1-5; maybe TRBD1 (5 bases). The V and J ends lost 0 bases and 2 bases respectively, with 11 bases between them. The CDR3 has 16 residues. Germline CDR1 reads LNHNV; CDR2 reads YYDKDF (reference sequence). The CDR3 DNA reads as TGTGCCACCAGCAGAGATCGACCGGGGGGCAATCAGCCCCAGCATTTT. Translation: CATSRDRPGGNQPQHF.

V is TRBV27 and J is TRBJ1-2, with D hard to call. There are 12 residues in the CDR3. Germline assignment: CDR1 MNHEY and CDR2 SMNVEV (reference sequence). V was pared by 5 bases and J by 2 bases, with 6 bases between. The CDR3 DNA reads TGTGCCAGCAGTGACCTCAACTATGGCTACACCTTC. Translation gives CASSDLNYGYTF.

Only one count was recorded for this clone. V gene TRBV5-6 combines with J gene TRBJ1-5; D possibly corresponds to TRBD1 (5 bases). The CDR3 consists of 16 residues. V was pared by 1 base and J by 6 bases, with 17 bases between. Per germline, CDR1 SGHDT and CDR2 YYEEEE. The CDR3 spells CASSLRVGREVQPQHF. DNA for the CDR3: TGTGCCAGCAGCTTGCGGGTCGGCAGGGAGGTTCAGCCCCAGCATTTT.

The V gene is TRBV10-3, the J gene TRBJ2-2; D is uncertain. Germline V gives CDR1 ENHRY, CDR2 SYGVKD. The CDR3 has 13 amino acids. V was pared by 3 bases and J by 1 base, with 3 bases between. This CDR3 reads CAISEMNTGELFF. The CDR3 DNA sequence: TGTGCCATCAGTGAAATGAACACCGGGGAGCTGTTTTTT.

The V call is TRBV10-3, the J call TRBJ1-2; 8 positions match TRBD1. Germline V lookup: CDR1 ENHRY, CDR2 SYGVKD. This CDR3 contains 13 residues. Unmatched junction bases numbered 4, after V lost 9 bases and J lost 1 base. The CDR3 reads CAIQGGNNYGYTF. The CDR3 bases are TGTGCCATACAGGGGGGAAATAACTATGGCTACACCTTC.

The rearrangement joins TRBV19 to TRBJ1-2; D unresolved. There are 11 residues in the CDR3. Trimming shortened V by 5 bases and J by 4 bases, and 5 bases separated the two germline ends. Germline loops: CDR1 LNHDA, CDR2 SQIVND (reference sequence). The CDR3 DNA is TGTGCCAGTAGTCTAAGCTATGGCTACACCTTC. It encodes CASSLSYGYTF.

The CDR3 loop is CASSLATGTSGAYEQYF. The CDR3 DNA follows: TGTGCCAGCAGCTTGGCCACTGGGACTAGCGGGGCCTACGAGCAGTACTTC. The chain joins TRBV5-4 to TRBJ2-7; 13 bases line up with TRBD2. V trimming: 0 bases; J trimming: 2 bases; junction bases outside the gene matches: 5. The CDR3 consists of 17 residues. CDR1 and CDR2 (germline): SGHNT, YYREEE (reference sequence).

The DNA of the CDR3 is TGTGCCAGCAGCTTAGATATGGGGAACACCGGGGAGCTGTTTTTT. This encodes CASSLDMGNTGELFF. The chain carries TRBV11-3 and TRBJ2-2, with D unclear. The CDR3 is 15 amino acids. The ends were cut back, 0 bases at V and 1 base at J, with 6 bases in the middle. Germline-derived CDR1 and CDR2 are SGHNT and YENEEA.

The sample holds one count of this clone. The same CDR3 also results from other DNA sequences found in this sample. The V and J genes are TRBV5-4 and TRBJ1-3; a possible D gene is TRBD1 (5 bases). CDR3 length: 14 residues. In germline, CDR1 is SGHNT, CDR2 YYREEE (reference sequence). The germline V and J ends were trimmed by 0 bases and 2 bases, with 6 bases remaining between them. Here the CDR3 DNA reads TGTGCCAGCAGCTTGGGAGGGGCTGGAAACACCATATATTTT. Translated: CASSLGGAGNTIYF.

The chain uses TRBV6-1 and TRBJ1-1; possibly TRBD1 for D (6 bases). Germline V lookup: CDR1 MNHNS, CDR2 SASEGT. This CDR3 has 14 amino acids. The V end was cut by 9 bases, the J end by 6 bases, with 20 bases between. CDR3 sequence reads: CASLEGGAPAEAFF. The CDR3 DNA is TGTGCCAGTCTCGAAGGGGGGGCGCCGGCTGAAGCTTTCTTT.

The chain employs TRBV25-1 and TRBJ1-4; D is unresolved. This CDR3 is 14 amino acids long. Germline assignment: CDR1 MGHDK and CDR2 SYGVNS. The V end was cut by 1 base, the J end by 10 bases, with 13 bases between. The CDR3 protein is CASSEFGGLGKLFF. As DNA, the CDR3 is TGTGCCAGCAGTGAATTCGGAGGGTTGGGAAAACTGTTTTTT.

In DNA, the CDR3 is TGCGCCAGCAGCTTGGAGGGGCTGAGCACCGGGGAGCTGTTTTTT. Protein: CASSLEGLSTGELFF. This chain links TRBV5-1 with TRBJ2-2; weak D call: TRBD1 (5 bases). CDR1 and CDR2 (germline): SGHRS, YFSETQ. V was pared by 0 bases and J by 4 bases, with 10 bases between. The CDR3 has 15 residues.

The CDR3 DNA reads as TGTGCCAGCGTCCCCACCCTATTGGGAGGAGGAAAACTGTTTTTT. It encodes CASVPTLLGGGKLFF. The chain carries TRBV6-1 and TRBJ1-4; D remains ambiguous. This CDR3 spans 15 amino acids. Germline V CDR1 and CDR2: MNHNS, SASEGT. V was trimmed by 8 bases and J by 10 bases, leaving 23 bases between them.

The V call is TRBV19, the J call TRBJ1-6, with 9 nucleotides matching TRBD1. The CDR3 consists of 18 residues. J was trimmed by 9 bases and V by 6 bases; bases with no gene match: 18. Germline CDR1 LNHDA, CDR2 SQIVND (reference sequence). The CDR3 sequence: CASRGSGTGLSGASPLHF. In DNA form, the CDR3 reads TGTGCCAGTAGGGGCTCCGGGACAGGGCTTTCTGGAGCTTCACCCCTCCACTTT.

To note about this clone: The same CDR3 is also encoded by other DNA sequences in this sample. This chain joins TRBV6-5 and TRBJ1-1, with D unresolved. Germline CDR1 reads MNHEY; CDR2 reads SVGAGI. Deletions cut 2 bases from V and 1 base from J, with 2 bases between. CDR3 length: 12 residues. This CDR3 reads CASSYPNTEAFF. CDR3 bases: TGTGCCAGCAGTTACCCGAACACTGAAGCTTTCTTT.

The DNA for the CDR3 is TGTGCCAGCGCCAGGGACCCTCAATACGAGCAGTACTTC. It yields the protein CASARDPQYEQYF. The genes are TRBV6-5 and TRBJ2-7; perhaps D is TRBD1 or TRBD2 (5 bases each). Trimming took off 8 bases at V and 4 bases at J, with 15 bases between the two ends. Per germline, CDR1 MNHEY and CDR2 SVGAGI. This CDR3 has 13 residues.

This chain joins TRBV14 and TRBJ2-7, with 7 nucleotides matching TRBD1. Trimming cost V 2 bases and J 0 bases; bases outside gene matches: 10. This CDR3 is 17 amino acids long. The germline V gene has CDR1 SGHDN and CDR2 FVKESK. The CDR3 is CASSQTTRDSASYEQYF. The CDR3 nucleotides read TGTGCCAGCAGCCAAACTACCCGGGACAGCGCCTCCTACGAGCAGTACTTC.